These 23 T cell receptor beta chains came from one sample sequenced in a study of T cell repertoires in cytomegalovirus infection. From the reads, TCRdb called clonotypes with MiXCR, one entry per CDR3 protein. The data contain about 330,000 distinct CDR3 sequences, about 35% of them seen just once; the ten biggest clones take up approximately 12%. The antigens of these receptors remain unknown. Sequencing was performed on cultured PBMCs, taken from culture after CMV antigen stimulation. The source is a human donor in good health (CMV status not recorded). Some clones in this sample may be carry-over from other donors' samples.

The chain recombines TRBV6-2 or TRBV6-3 with TRBJ2-7; 9 bases fit TRBD1. The CDR3 sequence is 13 residues long. Germline CDR1 is MNHEY and CDR2 is SVGEGT. The CDR3, as DNA: TGTGCCAGCAGTTACTCGGGGACAGGGACCTCCGCCGTC. This encodes CASSYSGTGTSAV.

This clonotype was seen a few times. This rearrangement joins TRBV4-1 to TRBJ1-1; 9 positions agree with TRBD1. The junction had 5 bases not matched to a gene; V was cut back by 3 bases and J by 0 bases. Looked up from germline, CDR1 is MGHRA and CDR2 is YSYEKL. The length of the CDR3 is 16 residues. The CDR3 coding sequence is TGCGCCAGCAGCCAGGGACAGGGTCTAATGAACACTGAAGCTTTCTTT. Its protein product is CASSQGQGLMNTEAFF.

This sequence joins TRBV7-2 and TRBJ2-1, with no clear D. The V end lost 1 base, the J end lost 7 bases, and 11 bases lay between the germline ends. The CDR3 extends over 14 amino acids. Looked up from germline, CDR1 is SGHTA and CDR2 is FQGNSA. The CDR3 reads CASSLVPWENEQFF. The CDR3 DNA reads as TGTGCCAGCAGCTTAGTACCGTGGGAAAATGAGCAGTTCTTC.

This clonotype was found a few times. The chain employs TRBV10-2 and TRBJ2-5, with 16 nucleotides matching TRBD2. The germline CDR1 and CDR2 sequences are WSHSY and SAAADI. This CDR3 region has 17 residues. V lost 5 bases to trimming and J lost 5 bases; unmatched junction nucleotides: 8. As DNA, the CDR3 is TGCGCCAGCAGTCCCGGGACTAGCGGGAGGGCCAGGGAGACCCAGTACTTC. As protein: CASSPGTSGRARETQYF.

The rearrangement links TRBV12-5 to TRBJ1-5; TRBD1 is a possible D gene (5 bases). The CDR3 is 13 residues long. CDR1 and CDR2 (germline): LGHNT, FRNRAP. V gave up 5 bases and J gave up 4 bases, with 9 bases separating them. The CDR3 here is CASGKGTNQPQHF. The CDR3 DNA reads TGTGCTAGTGGTAAGGGGACGAATCAGCCCCAGCATTTT.

The chain joins TRBV7-8 to TRBJ2-2; no clear D. CDR1 is SGHVS, CDR2 FQNEAQ, per germline. This CDR3 has 13 residues. Trimming removed 2 bases at V and 6 bases at J, with 7 bases between. As DNA, the CDR3 is TGTGCCAGCAGCTTATGGCTAGCCGGGGAGCTGTTTTTT. As protein: CASSLWLAGELFF.

The chain recombines TRBV10-3 with TRBJ2-1; the match to TRBD1 covers 9 bases. Trimming cost V 0 bases and J 9 bases; bases outside gene matches: 9. Germline assignment: CDR1 ENHRY and CDR2 SYGVKD. The CDR3 runs 16 residues. CDR3 DNA sequence: TGTGCCATCAGTGAGTCGACAGGGGGTTCGTGGGTTGAGCAGTTCTTC. Protein sequence: CAISESTGGSWVEQFF.

The sample holds a few counts of this clonotype. The chain combines TRBV7-2 with TRBJ2-1; 8 bases fit TRBD2. There are 16 residues in the CDR3. V gave up 5 bases and J gave up 8 bases; unmatched junction bases: 14. CDR1 and CDR2 (germline): SGHTA, FQGNSA. The CDR3 region is CASSPAGTRNNYEQFF. The CDR3 nucleotides read TGTGCCAGCAGCCCTGCCGGGACTAGAAATAACTATGAGCAGTTCTTC.

This rearrangement joins TRBV12-3 or TRBV12-4 to TRBJ1-1; D not resolved. Trimming left V 6 bases short and J 2 bases short, with 10 bases between. The CDR3 length is 13 residues. CDR3 nucleotide sequence: TGTGCCAGCAGGACAAGGATCAACACTGAAGCTTTCTTT. This sequence encodes CASRTRINTEAFF.

This clonotype was counted a few times. The chain joins TRBV12-3 or TRBV12-4 to TRBJ2-3; no clear D gene. V lost 3 bases to trimming and J lost 4 bases, with 11 bases between them. The CDR3 sequence is 14 residues long. CDR3 residues: CASSFGPGPDTQYF. CDR3 bases: TGTGCCAGCAGTTTCGGTCCCGGCCCAGATACGCAGTATTTT.

This clonotype occurred many times. This rearrangement joins TRBV7-2 to TRBJ2-1, with 8 bases identical to TRBD2. CDR1 SGHTA and CDR2 FQGNSA come from the germline V gene. The CDR3 totals 16 residues. V lost 4 bases to trimming and J lost 0 bases; unmatched junction nucleotides: 5. The CDR3 protein is CASSSSGTSSYNEQFF. The CDR3 nucleotides read TGTGCCAGCAGCTCCTCCGGGACTAGCTCCTACAATGAGCAGTTCTTC.

This clonotype has ten or more counts. One end of the junction is discordant with germline, which a read error may explain. The chain has TRBV7-7 and TRBJ2-2; D is perhaps TRBD1 (6 bases). Looked up from germline, CDR1 is SSHAT and CDR2 is FNYEAQ (reference sequence). The CDR3 extends over 15 amino acids. CDR3 protein: CASSQGTPNTGELFF. The CDR3 bases are TGTGCTAGCAGCCAAGGGACACCAAACACCGGGGAGCTGTTTTTT.

This clonotype was counted many times. This chain uses TRBV6-6 with TRBJ2-5; TRBD1 matches at 8 bases. The CDR3 runs to 12 residues. Looked up from germline, CDR1 is MNHNY and CDR2 is SVGAGI (reference sequence). The V gene end was trimmed by 6 bases and the J gene end by 5 bases; junction bases not matched to a gene: 2. This CDR3 is CASSYRGETQYF. CDR3 sequence (DNA): TGTGCCAGCAGCTACAGGGGGGAGACCCAGTACTTC.

This clonotype was seen only a few times. CDR3 nucleotides: TGTGCCAGCAGTTATACCGGGACAGGAAGGCTCAATGAGCAGTTCTTC. Protein product: CASSYTGTGRLNEQFF. V is TRBV5-6 and J is TRBJ2-1, with TRBD1 matching 8 bases. The CDR3 extends over 16 amino acids. Germline V gene data show CDR1 as SGHDT and CDR2 as YYEEEE. J lost 6 bases, V lost 5 bases, and 13 bases had no gene match.

The CDR3 region is CSAEGQSYTGELFF. In nucleotides, the CDR3 is TGCAGTGCCGAAGGACAGAGCTACACCGGGGAGCTGTTTTTT. The J gene is TRBJ2-2, the V gene TRBV20-1; possible D gene TRBD1, 6 bases. CDR1 DFQATT and CDR2 SNEGSKA come from the germline V gene (reference sequence). The CDR3 loop spans 14 amino acids. V was clipped by 6 bases and J by 3 bases, with 14 bases between them.

A few counts support this clonotype. The V gene is TRBV7-6, the J gene TRBJ1-1, with 7 nucleotides matching TRBD1. The V and J ends lost 3 bases and 3 bases, in that order; junction bases with no gene match: 4. This CDR3 has 14 amino acids. Germline V gives CDR1 SGHVS, CDR2 FNYEAQ. CDR3 nucleotide sequence: TGTGCCAGCAGCTTCGGACAGGCGGACACTGAAGCTTTCTTT. This translates into CASSFGQADTEAFF.

The gene calls are TRBV6-2 or TRBV6-3 and TRBJ1-2; 8 bases fit TRBD1. V lost 4 bases, J lost 3 bases, and 10 bases stayed unmatched. This CDR3 is built from 16 residues. The germline CDR1 and CDR2 sequences are MNHEY and SVGEGT. The CDR3 nucleotides are TGTGCCAGCAGTTGGGGACCCGGGACAGGACACTATGGCTACACCTTC. It encodes CASSWGPGTGHYGYTF.

This clonotype was seen more than once but under ten times. The rearrangement joins TRBV19 to TRBJ2-5; D is unclear. The germline gives CDR1 LNHDA, CDR2 SQIVND (reference sequence). Between the trimmed V and J ends, which lost 0 bases and 1 base, there was a span of 3 bases. CDR3 length: 13 residues. CDR3 nucleotide sequence: TGTGCCAGTAGTATAGACCCCCAAGAGACCCAGTACTTC. As protein: CASSIDPQETQYF.

The chain couples TRBV12-3 or TRBV12-4 to TRBJ2-7; possibly TRBD2 for D (5 bases). This CDR3 spans 14 amino acids. Trimming removed 0 bases from V and 5 bases from J, with 11 bases in between. The CDR3: CASSLAGAENEQYF. In DNA, the CDR3 is TGTGCCAGCAGTTTAGCGGGAGCGGAGAACGAGCAGTACTTC.

This clonotype was counted many times. The chain couples TRBV7-2 to TRBJ2-2; tentatively, D is TRBD1 (6 bases). The V gene lost 3 bases and the J gene lost 5 bases, with 13 bases spanning the gap. The CDR3 totals 15 residues. Looked up from germline, CDR1 is SGHTA and CDR2 is FQGNSA. The DNA for the CDR3 is TGTGCCAGCAGCTTCAGGCCGAGGGGGACCGGGGAGCTGTTTTTT. Residues: CASSFRPRGTGELFF.

The count of this clonotype is one. CDR3 in DNA: TGCAGCGTTGAGTCGACGACGACTAGCGGGAGGGATACGCAGTATTTT. This sequence encodes CSVESTTTSGRDTQYF. The J gene is TRBJ2-3, the V gene TRBV29-1, with 13 bases aligning to TRBD2. J lost 6 bases, V lost 3 bases, and 9 bases had no gene match. Looked up from germline, CDR1 is SQVTM and CDR2 is ANQGSEA. The length of the CDR3 is 16 residues.

The chain combines TRBV20-1 with TRBJ1-5; D possibly corresponds to TRBD1 (6 bases). The CDR3 is 13 amino acids. The V end was cut by 2 bases, the J end by 2 bases, with 7 bases between. Per the germline V gene, CDR1 is DFQATT and CDR2 is SNEGSKA (reference sequence). The CDR3 sequence: CSARRQGNQPQHF. For the CDR3, the DNA is TGCAGTGCTAGAAGACAGGGCAATCAGCCCCAGCATTTT.

This clonotype was counted only a few times. The V gene is TRBV15, the J gene TRBJ1-1; perhaps TRBD1 as D (5 bases). Deletions cut 1 base from V and 1 base from J, with 10 bases between. The CDR3 is made up of 15 amino acids. Germline lookup yields CDR1 LNHNV and CDR2 YYDKDF (reference sequence). The CDR3 region is CATSRVPDRNTEAFF. In nucleotides, the CDR3 is TGTGCCACCAGCAGAGTCCCCGACAGGAACACTGAAGCTTTCTTT.